Below, 15 T cell receptor beta chains from the same sample are listed, as sequenced in a study of shared clonotypes between healthy human individuals (dated by TCRdb to 2020 to 2022). CD8 naive samples were obtained by positive selection for CCR7 among CD45RO-negative cells, yielding a CD45RA+CCR7+ population from which TemRA cells were excluded. Libraries were prepared through the immunoSEQ multiplex PCR assay. TCRdb obtained this table from immuneACCESS and retained in-frame rearrangements with V and J assigned. These tables miss some clones; where compared with another copy, unresolved V genes account for less than half of the shortfall, and the remainder is unexplained. Within this sample are about 2.2 million clones, with approximately 92% of them counted one time only. Less than 2% of the sample goes to the ten largest clones. The sample was naive CD8+ T cells from PBMCs. The sample's cell subset or site label is to be understood as: CD45RA+CCR7+. The receptors shown here come from a young man in good health. Some clones in this sample may be carry-over from other donors' samples.

The V gene is TRBV28, the J gene TRBJ2-7, with TRBD1 as a possible D gene (6 bases). V was pared by 3 bases and J by 2 bases, with 14 bases between. The CDR3 covers 15 residues. Germline CDR1 MDHEN, CDR2 SYDVKM. Written as DNA, the CDR3 is TGTGCCAGCAGTTTGGGTCAGGGGATACCCTACGAGCAGTACTTC. Encoded protein: CASSLGQGIPYEQYF.

The V call is TRBV28, the J call TRBJ2-3, with TRBD1 identical over 10 bases. The CDR3 is made up of 16 amino acids. The J segment lost 2 bases and the V segment lost 3 bases, leaving 5 bases of the junction unmatched. Germline V gene sequence: CDR1 MDHEN, CDR2 SYDVKM. CDR3 coding DNA: TGTGCCAGCAGTTTCGGGACAGGGGTTCTCACAGATACGCAGTATTTT. This gives the protein CASSFGTGVLTDTQYF.

V is TRBV5-5 and J is TRBJ2-1; 13 positions agree with TRBD2. V lost 3 bases to trimming and J lost 1 base; unmatched junction nucleotides: 4. The CDR3 is 17 amino acids. Germline V gene sequence: CDR1 SGHKS, CDR2 YYEKEE (reference sequence). The chain's CDR3 is CASSWGTSGISYNEQFF. CDR3 sequence (DNA): TGTGCCAGCAGCTGGGGGACTAGCGGGATATCCTACAATGAGCAGTTCTTC.

The gene calls are TRBV19 and TRBJ1-5; 7 bases are shared with TRBD1. In germline, CDR1 is LNHDA, CDR2 SQIVND (reference sequence). The CDR3 runs to 12 residues. Losses at the gene ends were 5 bases for V and 7 bases for J; bases not matched to a gene: 2. This CDR3 reads CASSDRVQPQHF. The CDR3 coding sequence is TGTGCCAGTAGTGACAGGGTCCAGCCCCAGCATTTT.

As DNA, the CDR3 is TGTGCCAGCCGAGGGAGCACAGATACGCAGTATTTT. Its protein is CASRGSTDTQYF. The chain recombines TRBV6-5 with TRBJ2-3; D possibly corresponds to TRBD2 (5 bases). The CDR3 has 12 residues. Per germline, CDR1 MNHEY and CDR2 SVGAGI. V shed 8 bases and J shed 0 bases, with 6 bases lying between them.

The V gene is TRBV28, the J gene TRBJ2-1, with D uncertain. This CDR3 comprises 14 residues. Trimming removed 2 bases from V and 6 bases from J, with 11 bases in between. Looked up from germline, CDR1 is MDHEN and CDR2 is SYDVKM. The CDR3 protein is CASSLSLSGNEQFF. CDR3 in DNA: TGTGCCAGCAGTTTAAGTTTGAGTGGCAATGAGCAGTTCTTC.

The chain joins TRBV7-9 to TRBJ1-2; the D is unclear. V lost 5 bases and J 0 bases, leaving 19 bases between the germline ends. The germline V gene has CDR1 SEHNR and CDR2 FQNEAQ (reference sequence). This CDR3 is 17 amino acids long. The CDR3, as DNA: TGTGCCAGCAGCCTGGACCGAATGACGCTCACTAACTATGGCTACACCTTC. It encodes CASSLDRMTLTNYGYTF.

On this clone itself: Distinct nucleotide sequences in the sample also encode this CDR3. The chain combines TRBV6-1 with TRBJ2-7; D is unclear. V was cut by 3 bases and J by 1 base, with 1 base left in between. The germline V gene has CDR1 MNHNS and CDR2 SASEGT. The CDR3 spans 11 residues. CDR3 sequence: CASSESYEQYF. The DNA of the CDR3 is TGTGCCAGCAGTGAGTCCTACGAGCAGTACTTC.

The CDR3: CASSQGTSGPYNEQFF. The CDR3, as DNA: TGCGCCAGCAGCCAAGGTACGAGCGGGCCCTACAATGAGCAGTTCTTC. The V call is TRBV4-3, the J call TRBJ2-1, with a tentative D call TRBD2 (6 bases). Trimming removed 1 base at V and 2 bases at J, with 12 bases between. CDR3 length: 16 amino acids. CDR1 LGHNA and CDR2 YSLEER come from the germline V gene.

This clone appeared once. The J gene is TRBJ2-7, the V gene TRBV7-9; 9 bases agree with TRBD1. CDR1 is SEHNR and CDR2 is FQNEAQ in the germline V gene (reference sequence). With V trimmed by 6 bases and J by 1 base, 4 bases remained unmatched. This CDR3 has 14 residues. In nucleotides, the CDR3 is TGTGCCAGCAGGGGACAGGGCGGTTCCTACGAGCAGTACTTC. It is translated as CASRGQGGSYEQYF.

V usage is TRBV6-5 and J usage is TRBJ2-5, with D hard to call. CDR1 is MNHEY, CDR2 SVGAGI, per germline. V was clipped by 6 bases and J by 2 bases, with 10 bases between them. This CDR3 contains 13 residues. This CDR3 is CASSRNEQETQYF. The CDR3 nucleotides are TGTGCCAGCAGCCGCAATGAGCAAGAGACCCAGTACTTC.

The chain has TRBV6-6 and TRBJ2-7, with a tentative D call TRBD1 (6 bases). Per germline, CDR1 MNHNY and CDR2 SVGAGI (reference sequence). V was shortened by 7 bases and J by 0 bases, with 16 bases between the two germline ends. The CDR3 runs 15 residues. The DNA for the CDR3 is TGTGCCAGCAAGCCACAGGGCCCCAGCTCCTACGAGCAGTACTTC. It specifies CASKPQGPSSYEQYF.

V and J are TRBV30 and TRBJ2-7; D is undetermined. Germline CDR1 and CDR2: GTSNPN and SVGIG (reference sequence). Trimming removed 5 bases from V and 2 bases from J, with 10 bases in between. The CDR3 runs 12 residues. The CDR3 DNA sequence: TGTGCCTGGGTAGGTGTAACCTACGAGCAGTACTTC. Translating gives CAWVGVTYEQYF.

This clone occurred once. The V and J genes are TRBV4-1 and TRBJ2-7; maybe TRBD2 (5 bases). Between the trimmed V and J ends, which lost 3 bases and 3 bases, there was a span of 15 bases. This CDR3 has 15 amino acids. Per germline, CDR1 MGHRA and CDR2 YSYEKL. CDR3 bases: TGCGCCAGCAGCCATCCGGGGAGCGCGAGCTACGAGCAGTACTTC. This sequence encodes CASSHPGSASYEQYF.

J is TRBJ1-1 and V is TRBV29-1, with 7 bases lining up with TRBD1. From germline, CDR1 is SQVTM and CDR2 ANQGSEA. The V gene end was trimmed by 1 base and the J gene end by 3 bases; junction bases not matched to a gene: 2. The CDR3 runs 13 residues. DNA of the CDR3: TGCAGCGTTGAAGGGCAGGGGGACACTGAAGCTTTCTTT. It yields the protein CSVEGQGDTEAFF.